The 2 T cell receptor beta chains given below trace back to one sample, sequenced in a study of blood T cell repertoires in COVID-19 (dated by TCRdb to 2020 to 2021). The method was the immunoSEQ multiplex PCR assay. Held by TCRdb, this immuneACCESS table contains in-frame sequences only and omits some clones. Under half of the omission traces to an unresolved V gene where checked; the cause of the rest is unknown. Here the sample has about 320,000 clones; about 85% occur a single time. Under 6.5% of the sample is taken by the ten largest. The material sequenced was PBMCs or T cells enriched from blood (not recorded which). Receptor source: a woman in her twenties or thirties who had recovered from COVID-19.

The chain recombines TRBV5-4 with TRBJ1-4; 10 nucleotides line up with TRBD1. V lost 2 bases and J lost 8; bases outside the gene matches: 3. CDR3 length: 14 residues. In germline, CDR1 is SGHNT, CDR2 YYREEE (reference sequence). CDR3 amino acids: CASSFGQGDEKLFF. In DNA form, the CDR3 reads TGTGCCAGCAGCTTTGGACAGGGGGACGAAAAACTGTTTTTT.

The rearrangement links TRBV4-1 to TRBJ1-5; D is unclear. The V end lost 0 bases, the J end lost 0 bases, and 12 bases lay between the germline ends. This CDR3 comprises 17 residues. CDR1 and CDR2 from the germline V gene are MGHRA and YSYEKL. Written as DNA, the CDR3 is TGCGCCAGCAGCCAAGAGGTAGCAGCTACTAGCAATCAGCCCCAGCATTTT. This translates into CASSQEVAATSNQPQHF.